This passage covers 15 T cell receptor beta chains from one sample sequenced in a study of T cell responses to AZD1222 COVID-19 vaccine. Repertoires were generated with immunoSEQ multiplex PCR, while TCRdb's copy carries only in-frame clones and drops some. The data contain roughly 77,000 clones, around 90% of them singletons. Sequenced material: peripheral blood, taken on day 0 of MenACWY control vaccination. These receptors all stem from an adult in good health.

The chain couples TRBV10-3 to TRBJ1-1; D gene uncertain. The V end was cut by 7 bases, the J end by 1 base, with 7 bases between. CDR3 length equals 12 residues. Per the germline V gene, CDR1 is ENHRY and CDR2 is SYGVKD. The CDR3 region has the DNA TGTGCCATCACCTCGGGGAACACTGAAGCTTTCTTT. It encodes CAITSGNTEAFF.

J is TRBJ1-1 and V is TRBV27, with unresolved D. Germline V gene data show CDR1 as MNHEY and CDR2 as SMNVEV (reference sequence). The CDR3 spans 17 residues. The V and J ends lost 7 bases and 5 bases respectively, with 26 bases between them. The CDR3 sequence: CASKFSSLRARGTEAFF. CDR3 nucleotides: TGTGCCAGCAAGTTCTCCTCCCTGAGGGCTCGAGGGACTGAAGCTTTCTTT.

This clone was seen only once. V usage is TRBV7-2 and J usage is TRBJ2-1, with TRBD1 identical over 9 bases. J was trimmed by 5 bases and V by 5 bases; bases with no gene match: 13. Germline CDR1 reads SGHTA; CDR2 reads FQGNSA. The CDR3 is 17 residues long. The CDR3 is CASSLPYGTGSDNEQFF. The CDR3 region has the DNA TGTGCCAGCAGCCTCCCTTATGGGACAGGGTCGGACAATGAGCAGTTCTTC. The full variable domain, with the rest looked up from reference TRBV7-2 and TRBJ2-1, is GAGVSQSPSNKVTEKGKDVELRCDPISGHTALYWYRQSLGQGLEFLIYFQGNSAPDKSGLPSDRFSAERTGGSVSTLTIQRTQQEDSAVYLCASSLPYGTGSDNEQFFGPGTRLTVL.

The chain is built from TRBV7-6 and TRBJ2-3; D is undetermined. Trimming stripped 0 bases from V and 3 bases from J, with 7 bases between. The CDR3 loop spans 14 amino acids. Germline V gene lookup returns CDR1 SGHVS and CDR2 FNYEAQ. The DNA for the CDR3 is TGTGCCAGCAGCTTAGCCATTCGGACAGATACGCAGTATTTT. It codes for CASSLAIRTDTQYF.

This clone was found once. The rearrangement uses TRBV14 and TRBJ1-4, with D uncertain. Germline V gives CDR1 SGHDN, CDR2 FVKESK. This CDR3 comprises 14 residues. V was trimmed by 2 bases and J by 0 bases, leaving 4 bases between them. CDR3 sequence reads: CASSQSSTNEKLFF. The DNA of the CDR3 is TGTGCCAGCAGCCAATCTTCAACTAATGAAAAACTGTTTTTT.

The J gene is TRBJ1-1, the V gene TRBV30; D is perhaps TRBD1 (6 bases). This CDR3 spans 14 amino acids. Germline CDR1 reads GTSNPN; CDR2 reads SVGIG (reference sequence). V lost 3 bases and J 4 bases, leaving 15 bases between the germline ends. The CDR3 region has the DNA TGTGCCTGGAGGAGGGGGGCGGCGGCCACTGAAGCTTTCTTT. Residues: CAWRRGAAATEAFF.

The CDR3 DNA reads as TGTGCCAGCAGAATCAAACAGGGGGCTCGAAATGAGCAGTTCTTC. Its protein product is CASRIKQGARNEQFF. V usage is TRBV27 and J usage is TRBJ2-1; TRBD1 agrees at 9 bases. Germline CDR1 and CDR2: MNHEY and SMNVEV (reference sequence). V gave up 6 bases and J gave up 7 bases; unmatched junction bases: 10. The CDR3 covers 15 residues.

The V call is TRBV18, the J call TRBJ2-3; possibly TRBD2 for D (6 bases). This CDR3 has 14 residues. Deletions cut 0 bases from V and 4 bases from J, with 8 bases between. Germline V gene sequence: CDR1 KGHSH, CDR2 LQKENI. The CDR3 nucleotides read TGTGCCAGCTCACCACCAGGGACTGCAGATACGCAGTATTTT. Protein sequence: CASSPPGTADTQYF.

This clone was observed a handful of times. The chain carries TRBV2 and TRBJ2-7, with D unresolved. CDR3 size: 11 residues. Germline lookup yields CDR1 SNHLY and CDR2 FYNNEI. Between the trimmed V and J ends, which lost 2 bases and 4 bases, there was a span of 3 bases. CDR3 in amino acids: CASSELYEQYF. The DNA of the CDR3 is TGTGCCAGCAGTGAATTGTACGAGCAGTACTTC.

The chain has TRBV11-3 and TRBJ2-7; D unresolved. Per germline, CDR1 SGHNT and CDR2 YENEEA. V lost 5 bases and J 0 bases, leaving 11 bases between the germline ends. This CDR3 is built from 14 residues. Here the CDR3 reads CASSPLRSSYEQYF. The CDR3 nucleotides are TGTGCCAGCAGCCCCTTAAGGAGCTCCTACGAGCAGTACTTC.

The genes are TRBV6-1 and TRBJ1-2; D not resolved. The CDR3 has 16 amino acids. V gave up 3 bases and J gave up 2 bases, with 16 bases separating them. CDR1 and CDR2 from the germline V gene are MNHNS and SASEGT. The CDR3 nucleotides are TGTGCCAGCAGTGAGATAATTGGGGTAGGGAACTATGGCTACACCTTC. This translates into CASSEIIGVGNYGYTF.

The chain has TRBV19 and TRBJ2-7; no firm D call. V was cut by 3 bases and J by 5 bases, with 17 bases left in between. CDR1 and CDR2 (germline): LNHDA, SQIVND (reference sequence). This CDR3 contains 15 residues. In DNA form, the CDR3 reads TGTGCCAGTAGTATGGGCCAGGTGGCTATGCACGAGCAGTACTTC. This encodes CASSMGQVAMHEQYF.

The gene calls are TRBV10-3 and TRBJ2-2; tentatively, D is TRBD2 (5 bases). The germline CDR1 and CDR2 sequences are ENHRY and SYGVKD. The CDR3 is made up of 15 amino acids. V gave up 3 bases and J gave up 3 bases, with 11 bases separating them. Here the CDR3 reads CAISESGSDTGELFF. DNA for the CDR3: TGTGCCATCAGTGAATCGGGGTCGGACACCGGGGAGCTGTTTTTT.

This sequence joins TRBV11-2 and TRBJ2-1; 7 nucleotides line up with TRBD2. The CDR3 is made up of 15 amino acids. Germline trimming cut 3 bases from V and 10 bases from J; bases unmatched to any gene: 12. Germline loops: CDR1 SGHAT, CDR2 FQNNGV. CDR3 nucleotides: TGTGCCAGCAGCTTTTCTAGCGGCACCTTCGGGGAGCAGTTCTTC. This encodes CASSFSSGTFGEQFF.

The gene calls are TRBV6-5 and TRBJ1-2; TRBD1 is a possible D gene (5 bases). Germline lookup yields CDR1 MNHEY and CDR2 SVGAGI. The CDR3 runs 15 residues. Trimming left V 0 bases short and J 4 bases short, with 12 bases between. The CDR3 spells CASSYSGQGSYGYTF. The CDR3, as DNA: TGTGCCAGCAGTTACTCAGGTCAGGGCAGCTATGGCTACACCTTC.